Included here is one T cell receptor beta chain sequence, with context. This receptor's antigen is unknown. No base qualities exist here, and no much larger clone lies one base off it. This sample stems from a study of shared clonotypes between healthy human individuals (dated by TCRdb to the early 2020s). As for the study more broadly: The cohort comprised a couple of women and a few men aged 18 to 49 years. To estimate repertoire size and how much clonotypes are shared between individuals, the study performed deep sequencing of blood TCR repertoires from 4 to 6 healthy adults. To increase sequencing depth and limit assay-specific biases, different laboratories used diverse techniques to prepare libraries and sequence TCR repertoires. Per donor, leukapheresis produced somewhere between about 0.94 and 8.9 billion PBMCs. Paper-wide results and their limitations: The small number of donors limited the genetic and exposure-history diversity represented. Pairwise subsampling indicated that sequencing depth was expected to affect the degree of clonotype sharing among donors. Sampling was limited to blood, and TCR repertoires in tissue likely differ from TCR repertoires in blood.

Using the deep immunoSEQ assay, multiplex PCR amplified TCR CDR3 regions from genomic DNA. For each cell subset, the extracted genomic DNA was distributed evenly across all wells of several immunoSEQ 96-well plates, and each plate served as one replicate. Each replicate PCR for unsorted PBMC received about 310 ng genomic DNA, equal to approximately 30,000 T cell genomes. Ten immunoSEQ deep assay plates were used to sequence unsorted PBMC genomic DNA. The purified libraries were quantified using a Qubit 3.0 fluorometer, sized with a Bioanalyzer 2100, and then quantified again using the KAPA Library Quantification kit. Every immunoSEQ 96-well plate was sequenced on a separate single-read 150-cycle Illumina NextSeq 550 flow cell. The study's processing was this. Because only junctional sequences without quality scores were contained in the immunoSEQ output, filtering matching that applied to full-length reads could not be performed. To assign V/J genes and CDR3, sequences were annotated using PyIR, a Python wrapper for IgBLAST v1.9, with IMGT germline references. Reads were removed for weak V/J assignments (E-value above 1e-6), missing CDR3, stop codons, out-of-frame junctions, or ambiguous translated residues. V3J clonotypes were defined as sequences sharing an identical inferred V gene, J gene, and CDR3 amino acid sequence. To compute the percentage overlap between repertoires, the number of shared unique clonotypes was divided by the size of the smaller repertoire. Three approaches were used to assess repertoire richness: RTK rarefaction, the Chao1 estimator, and Recon v2.1 estimates of unobserved clonotypes. TCRdb mirrors the immuneACCESS table, restricted to in-frame sequences. Some clones are absent from its copies; in checked studies, under half trace to an unresolved V gene, and the reason for the others is unknown. The V and J calls and clone size come from that table; D and trimming were worked out from the DNA. The sample records 450,000 to 500,000 clones, about 78% of which are singletons. Around 12% of the sample is taken by the ten largest.

The donors were healthy, HIV-negative adults who had no recently reported acute infections or vaccinations. Only Caucasian adults living in Nashville, Tennessee, USA were represented among the donors. For unsorted samples, about 85 million PBMCs were counted and genomic DNA was extracted with the QIAamp DNA Blood Mini kit. After blood collection by leukapheresis, PBMCs were isolated using Ficoll-Histopaque density gradient centrifugation and then cryopreserved in the vapor phase of liquid nitrogen. The material sequenced was PBMCs. This sequence was found in a woman in her thirties or forties in good health. Some clones in this sample may be carry-over from other donors' samples.

The CDR3 protein: CASSESRGGTGELFF. The nucleotide sequence is given as TGCGCCAGCAGTGAGTCACGAGGCGGGACCGGGGAGCTGTTTTTT. The rearranged segments are TRBV10-1 and TRBJ2-2, with a tentative D gene TRBD2 over 5 matching bases. The germline V gene (reference sequence) gives CDR1 as WNHNN and CDR2 as SYGVQD. The germline ends are 10 bases apart after V is trimmed by 0 bases and J by 5 bases. Spanning cysteine to phenylalanine, the CDR3 consists of 15 amino acids. The sequence is cut down to CDR3 DNA, 45 bases in frame from base 1.